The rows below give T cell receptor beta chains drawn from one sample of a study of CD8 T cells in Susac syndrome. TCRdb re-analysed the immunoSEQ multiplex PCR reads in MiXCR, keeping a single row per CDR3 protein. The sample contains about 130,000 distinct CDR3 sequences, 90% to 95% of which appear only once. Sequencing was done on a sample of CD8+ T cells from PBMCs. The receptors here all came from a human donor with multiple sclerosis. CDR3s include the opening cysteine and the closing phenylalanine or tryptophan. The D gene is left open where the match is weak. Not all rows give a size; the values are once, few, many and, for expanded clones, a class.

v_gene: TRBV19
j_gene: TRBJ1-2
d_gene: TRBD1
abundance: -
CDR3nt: TGTGCCAGTAGTATCTTGACAGGGAGCGACTATGGCTACACCTTC
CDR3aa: CASSILTGSDYGYTF

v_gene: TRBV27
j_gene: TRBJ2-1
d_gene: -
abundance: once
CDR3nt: TGTGCCAGCAGTCAAAGCCTACCATCCTACAATGAGCAGTTCTTC
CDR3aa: CASSQSLPSYNEQFF

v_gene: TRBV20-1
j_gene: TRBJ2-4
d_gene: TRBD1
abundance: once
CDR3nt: TGCAGTGCTAGAGGACAGGGTGAAAACATTCAGTACTTC
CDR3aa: CSARGQGENIQYF

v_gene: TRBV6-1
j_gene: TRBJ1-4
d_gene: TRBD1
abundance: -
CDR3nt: TGTGCCAGTAGACAGGGCGGTGAAAAACTGTTTTTT
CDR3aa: CASRQGGEKLFF

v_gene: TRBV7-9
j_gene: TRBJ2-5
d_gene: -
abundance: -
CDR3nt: TGTGCCAGCAGCCACCTGGAGGCGGAGACCCAGTACTTC
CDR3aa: CASSHLEAETQYF

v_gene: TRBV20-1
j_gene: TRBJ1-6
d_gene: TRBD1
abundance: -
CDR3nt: TGCAGTGCTAGTGAGGACAGGGCCTATTCACCCCTCCACTTT
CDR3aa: CSASEDRAYSPLHF

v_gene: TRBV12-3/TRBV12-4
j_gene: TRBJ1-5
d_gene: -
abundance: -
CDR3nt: TGTGCCAGCAGTTATCGTCCCGGCAGCAATCAGCCCCAGCATTTT
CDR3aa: CASSYRPGSNQPQHF

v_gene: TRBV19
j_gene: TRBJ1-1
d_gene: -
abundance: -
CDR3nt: TGTGCCAGTAGTATGTGGATGAACACTGAAGCTTTCTTT
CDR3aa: CASSMWMNTEAFF

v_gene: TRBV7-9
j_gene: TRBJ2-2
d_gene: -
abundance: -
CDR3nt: TGTGCCAGCAGCTTAGAATTGACCGACCGTGGGGAGCTGTTTTTT
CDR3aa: CASSLELTDRGELFF

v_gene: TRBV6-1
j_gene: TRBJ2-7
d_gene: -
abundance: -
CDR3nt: TGTGCCAGCAGTGAAGACAGGGAACTCTACGAGCAGTACTTC
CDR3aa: CASSEDRELYEQYF

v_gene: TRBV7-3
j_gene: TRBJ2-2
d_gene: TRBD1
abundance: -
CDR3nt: TGTGCCAGCAGCCTCGGGACAGGAGGGCGTCCCGGGGAGCTGTTTTTT
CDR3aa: CASSLGTGGRPGELFF

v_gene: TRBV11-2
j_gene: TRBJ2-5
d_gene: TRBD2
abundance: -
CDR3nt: TGTGCCAGCAGCCCTAGCGGGGGGGCCGCCGAGACCCAGTACTTC
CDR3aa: CASSPSGGAAETQYF

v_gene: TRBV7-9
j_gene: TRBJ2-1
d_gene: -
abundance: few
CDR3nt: TGTGCCAGCAGCTTAGATCAGGGCAATGAGCAGTTCTTC
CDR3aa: CASSLDQGNEQFF

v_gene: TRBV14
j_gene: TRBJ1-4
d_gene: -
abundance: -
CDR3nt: TGTGCCAGCAGCCAACATCGGGGTAGCGGTGAAAAACTGTTTTTT
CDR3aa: CASSQHRGSGEKLFF

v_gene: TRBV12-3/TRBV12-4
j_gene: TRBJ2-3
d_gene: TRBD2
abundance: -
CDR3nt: TGTGCCAGCAGTGACCCAACTAGCGGGGGTATAGCCACAGATACGCAGTATTTT
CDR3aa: CASSDPTSGGIATDTQYF

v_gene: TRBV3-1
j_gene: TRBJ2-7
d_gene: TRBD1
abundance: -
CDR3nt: TGTGCCAGCAGTCCGGACAGGGGGCGAACCTACGAGCAGTACTTC
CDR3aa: CASSPDRGRTYEQYF

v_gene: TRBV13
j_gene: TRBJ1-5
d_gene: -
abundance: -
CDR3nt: TGTGCCAGCAGCACAGGCGTTCAGCCCCAGCATTTT
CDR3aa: CASSTGVQPQHF

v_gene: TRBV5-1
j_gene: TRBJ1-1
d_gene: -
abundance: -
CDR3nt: TGCGCCAGCACCACCGGCTCTGAAGCTTTCTTT
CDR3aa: CASTTGSEAFF

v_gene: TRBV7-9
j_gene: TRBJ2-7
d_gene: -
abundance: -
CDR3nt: TGTGCCAGCAGCTTAGCCCAGACGAATGCCTACGAGCAGTACTTC
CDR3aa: CASSLAQTNAYEQYF

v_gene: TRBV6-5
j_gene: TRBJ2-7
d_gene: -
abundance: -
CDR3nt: TGTGCCAGCAGTTACTCGACAGGAGCCTACGAGCAGTACTTC
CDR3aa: CASSYSTGAYEQYF

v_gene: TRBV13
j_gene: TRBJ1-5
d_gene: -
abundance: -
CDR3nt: TGTGCCAGCAGCCGATGGGGGTACAATCAGCCCCAGCATTTT
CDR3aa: CASSRWGYNQPQHF

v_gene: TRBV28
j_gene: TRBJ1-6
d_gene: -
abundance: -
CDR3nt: TGTGCCAGCAGAAGTGAGACTAATAATTCACCCCTCCACTTT
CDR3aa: CASRSETNNSPLHF

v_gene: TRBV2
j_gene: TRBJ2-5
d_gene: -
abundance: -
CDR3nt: TGTGCCAGCAGTGAATTGCTGGGATATCAAGAGACCCAGTACTTC
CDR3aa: CASSELLGYQETQYF

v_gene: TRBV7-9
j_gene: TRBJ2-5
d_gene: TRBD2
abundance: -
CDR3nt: TGTGCCAGCAGCCCTGACGCTAGCGGAGAGACCCAGTACTTC
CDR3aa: CASSPDASGETQYF

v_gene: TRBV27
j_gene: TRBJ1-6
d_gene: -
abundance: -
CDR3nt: TGTGCCAGCAGTTGGGCCCTTCGGGATTCACCCCTCCACTTT
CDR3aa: CASSWALRDSPLHF

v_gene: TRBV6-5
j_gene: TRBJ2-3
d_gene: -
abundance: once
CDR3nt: TGTGCCAGCGGGCCCCAGGGGCTGGGCACAGATACGCAGTATTTT
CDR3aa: CASGPQGLGTDTQYF

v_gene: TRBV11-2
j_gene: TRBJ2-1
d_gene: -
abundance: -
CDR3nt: TGTGCCAGCAGCTTCGGGGCGAGGAATGAGCAGTTCTTC
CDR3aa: CASSFGARNEQFF

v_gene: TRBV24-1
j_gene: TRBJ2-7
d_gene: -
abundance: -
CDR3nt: TGTGCGTCCCAGGGCTACAGCTCCTACGAGCAGTACTTC
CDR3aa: CASQGYSSYEQYF

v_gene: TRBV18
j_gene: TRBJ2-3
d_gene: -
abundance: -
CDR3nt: TGTGCCAGCTCACCACCGAATGTCGGGGAGCGGTATTTT
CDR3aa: CASSPPNVGERYF

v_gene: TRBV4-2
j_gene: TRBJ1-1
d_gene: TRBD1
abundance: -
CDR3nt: TGTGCCAGCAGCCAAGATTGGGACAGGGAAATTGGCACTGAAGCTTTCTTT
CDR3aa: CASSQDWDREIGTEAFF

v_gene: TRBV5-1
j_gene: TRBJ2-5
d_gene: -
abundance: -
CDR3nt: TGCGCCAGCAGCGCGGTAGGGGAAGAGACCCAGTACTTC
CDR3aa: CASSAVGEETQYF